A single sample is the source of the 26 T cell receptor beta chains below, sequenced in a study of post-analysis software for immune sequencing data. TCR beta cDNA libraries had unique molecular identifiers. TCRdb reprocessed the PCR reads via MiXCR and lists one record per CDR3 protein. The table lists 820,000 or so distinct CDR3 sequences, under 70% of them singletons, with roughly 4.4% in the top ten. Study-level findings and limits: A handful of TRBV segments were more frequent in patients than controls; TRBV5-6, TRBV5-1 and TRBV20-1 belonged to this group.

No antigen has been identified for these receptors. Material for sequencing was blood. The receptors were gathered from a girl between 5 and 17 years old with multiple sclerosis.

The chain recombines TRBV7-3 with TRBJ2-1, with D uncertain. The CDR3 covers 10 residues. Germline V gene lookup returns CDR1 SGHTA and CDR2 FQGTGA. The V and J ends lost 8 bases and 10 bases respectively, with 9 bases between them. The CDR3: CASGPREQFF. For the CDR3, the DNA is TGTGCCAGCGGACCTAGAGAGCAGTTCTTC. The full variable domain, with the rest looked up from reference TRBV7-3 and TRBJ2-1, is GAGVSQTPSNKVTEKGKYVELRCDPISGHTALYWYRQSLGQGPEFLIYFQGTGAADDSGLPNDRFFAVRPEGSVSTLKIQRTERGDSAVYLCASGPREQFFGPGTRLTVL.

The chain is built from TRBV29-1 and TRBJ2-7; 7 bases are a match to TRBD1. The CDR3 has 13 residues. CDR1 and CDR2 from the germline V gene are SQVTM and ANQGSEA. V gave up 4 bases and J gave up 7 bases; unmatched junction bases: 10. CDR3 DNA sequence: TGCAGCGTTGGGGACAGTACCGTAATGGAGCAGTACTTC. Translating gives CSVGDSTVMEQYF.

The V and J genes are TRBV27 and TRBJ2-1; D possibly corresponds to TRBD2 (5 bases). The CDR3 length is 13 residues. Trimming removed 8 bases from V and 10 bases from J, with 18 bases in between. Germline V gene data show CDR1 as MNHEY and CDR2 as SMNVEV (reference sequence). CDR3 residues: CASGRAEWNEQFF. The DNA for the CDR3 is TGTGCCAGCGGGAGAGCCGAGTGGAACGAGCAGTTCTTC.

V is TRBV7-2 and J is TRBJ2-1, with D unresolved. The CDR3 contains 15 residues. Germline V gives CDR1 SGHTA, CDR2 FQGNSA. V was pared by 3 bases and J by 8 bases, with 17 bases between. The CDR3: CASSFTGSLVDEQFF. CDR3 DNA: TGTGCCAGCAGCTTCACCGGGTCGCTCGTCGATGAGCAGTTCTTC.

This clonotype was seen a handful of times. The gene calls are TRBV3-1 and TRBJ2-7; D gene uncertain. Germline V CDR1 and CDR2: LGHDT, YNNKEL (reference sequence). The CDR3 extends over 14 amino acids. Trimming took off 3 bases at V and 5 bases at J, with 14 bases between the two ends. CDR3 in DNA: TGTGCCAGCAGCCATAGGATCTTACCCAACGAGCAGTACTTC. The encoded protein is CASSHRILPNEQYF.

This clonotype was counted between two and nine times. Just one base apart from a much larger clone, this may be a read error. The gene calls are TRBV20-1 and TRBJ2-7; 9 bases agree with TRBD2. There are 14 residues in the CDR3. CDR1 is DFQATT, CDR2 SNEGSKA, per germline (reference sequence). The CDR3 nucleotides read TGCAGTGCTAGACGGACTAGCGACTTCTACGTGCAGTACTTC. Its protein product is CSARRTSDFYVQYF.

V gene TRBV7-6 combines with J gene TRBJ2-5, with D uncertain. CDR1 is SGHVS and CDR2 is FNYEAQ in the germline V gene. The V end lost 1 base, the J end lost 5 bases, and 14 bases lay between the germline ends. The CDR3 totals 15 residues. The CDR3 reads CASSLEAKGWETQYF. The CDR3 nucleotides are TGTGCCAGCAGCTTAGAGGCAAAAGGGTGGGAGACCCAGTACTTC.

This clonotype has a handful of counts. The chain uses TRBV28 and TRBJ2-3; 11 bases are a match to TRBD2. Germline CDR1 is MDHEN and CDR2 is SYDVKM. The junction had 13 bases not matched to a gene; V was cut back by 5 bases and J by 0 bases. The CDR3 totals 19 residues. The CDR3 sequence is CASSPLEASGRLSTDTQYF. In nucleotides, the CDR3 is TGTGCCAGCAGTCCCTTGGAGGCTAGCGGGAGGCTTAGCACAGATACGCAGTATTTT.

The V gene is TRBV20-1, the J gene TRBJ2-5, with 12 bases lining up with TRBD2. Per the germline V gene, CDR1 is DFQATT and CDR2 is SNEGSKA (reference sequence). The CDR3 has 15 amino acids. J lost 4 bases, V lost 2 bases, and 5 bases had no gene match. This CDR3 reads CSARPSGRGGETQYF. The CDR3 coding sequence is TGCAGTGCTAGACCTAGCGGGAGGGGGGGAGAGACCCAGTACTTC.

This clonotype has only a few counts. The CDR3 DNA follows: TGCGCCAGCAGCTTGGCGGTCAATCAGCCCCAGCATTTT. Translating gives CASSLAVNQPQHF. The chain has TRBV5-1 and TRBJ1-5; D unclear. This CDR3 region has 13 residues. Trimming removed 0 bases from V and 3 bases from J, with 4 bases in between. Per germline, CDR1 SGHRS and CDR2 YFSETQ.

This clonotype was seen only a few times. CDR3 region: CASSHMGEGYGYTF. The CDR3 coding sequence is TGTGCCAGCAGCCACATGGGGGAGGGTTATGGCTACACCTTC. The chain employs TRBV4-2 and TRBJ1-2, with D tentatively TRBD1 (5 bases). V was shortened by 3 bases and J by 5 bases, with 13 bases between the two germline ends. The CDR3 has 14 amino acids. CDR1 and CDR2 from the germline V gene are LGHNA and YNFKEQ.

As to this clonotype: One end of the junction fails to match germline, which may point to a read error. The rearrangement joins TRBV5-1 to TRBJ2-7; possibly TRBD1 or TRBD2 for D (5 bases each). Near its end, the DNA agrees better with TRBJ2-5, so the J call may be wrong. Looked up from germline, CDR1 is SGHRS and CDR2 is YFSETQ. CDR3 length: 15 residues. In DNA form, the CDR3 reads TGCGTCAGCAGCTTGGTCCCAGGGACGGGAGAGACCCAGTACTTC. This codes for CVSSLVPGTGETQYF.

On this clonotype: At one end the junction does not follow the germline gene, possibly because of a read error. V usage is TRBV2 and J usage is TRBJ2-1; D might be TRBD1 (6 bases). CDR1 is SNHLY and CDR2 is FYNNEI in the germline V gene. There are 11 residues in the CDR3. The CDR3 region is CASSNRDEHFF. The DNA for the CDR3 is TGTGCCAGCAGTAACAGGGATGAGCATTTCTTC.

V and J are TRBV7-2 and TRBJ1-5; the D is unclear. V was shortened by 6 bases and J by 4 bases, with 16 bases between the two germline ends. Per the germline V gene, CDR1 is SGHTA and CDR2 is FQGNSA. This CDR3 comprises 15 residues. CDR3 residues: CASSPDIGWNQPQHF. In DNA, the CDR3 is TGTGCCAGCAGTCCCGACATCGGTTGGAATCAGCCCCAGCATTTT.

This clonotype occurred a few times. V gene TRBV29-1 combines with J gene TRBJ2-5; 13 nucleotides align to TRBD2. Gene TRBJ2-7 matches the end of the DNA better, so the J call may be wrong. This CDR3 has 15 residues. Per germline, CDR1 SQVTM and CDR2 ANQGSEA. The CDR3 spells CSVEGTSGRVNEQYF. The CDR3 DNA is TGCAGCGTTGAAGGGACTAGCGGGAGAGTCAACGAGCAGTACTTC.

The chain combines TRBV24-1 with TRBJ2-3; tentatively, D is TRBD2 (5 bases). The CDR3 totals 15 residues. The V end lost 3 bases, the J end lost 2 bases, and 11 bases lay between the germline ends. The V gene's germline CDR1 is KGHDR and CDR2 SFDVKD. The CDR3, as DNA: TGTGCCACCAGTGATGCTGGGAGCCACACAGATACGCAGTATTTT. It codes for CATSDAGSHTDTQYF.

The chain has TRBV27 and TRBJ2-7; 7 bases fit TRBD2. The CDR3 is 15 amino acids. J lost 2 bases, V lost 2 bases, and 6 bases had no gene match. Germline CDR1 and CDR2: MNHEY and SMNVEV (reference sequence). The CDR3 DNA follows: TGTGCCAGCAGTTTAGAGGCTAGCGGAGCCTACGAGCAGTACTTC. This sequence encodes CASSLEASGAYEQYF.

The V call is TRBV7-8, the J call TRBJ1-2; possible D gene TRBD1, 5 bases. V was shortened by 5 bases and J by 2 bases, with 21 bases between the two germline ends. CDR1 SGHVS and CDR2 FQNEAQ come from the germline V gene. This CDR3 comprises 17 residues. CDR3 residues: CASSPRGAGTPNYGYTF. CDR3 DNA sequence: TGTGCCAGCAGCCCCCGCGGGGCAGGGACCCCCAACTATGGCTACACCTTC.

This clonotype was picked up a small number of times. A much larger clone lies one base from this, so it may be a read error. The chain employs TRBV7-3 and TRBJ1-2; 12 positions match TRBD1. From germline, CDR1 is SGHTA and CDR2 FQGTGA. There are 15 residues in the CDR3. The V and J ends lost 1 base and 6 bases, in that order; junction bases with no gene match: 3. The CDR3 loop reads CASSLKGQGAHGYTF. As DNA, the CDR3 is TGTGCCAGCAGCTTAAAGGGACAGGGGGCTCATGGCTACACCTTC.

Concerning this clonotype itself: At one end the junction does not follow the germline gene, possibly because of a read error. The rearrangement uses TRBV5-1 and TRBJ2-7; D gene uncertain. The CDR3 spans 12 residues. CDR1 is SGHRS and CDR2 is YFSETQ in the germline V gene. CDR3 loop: CASSLENYEQYF. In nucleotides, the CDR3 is TGTGCCAGCAGTCTAGAAAACTACGAGCAGTACTTC.

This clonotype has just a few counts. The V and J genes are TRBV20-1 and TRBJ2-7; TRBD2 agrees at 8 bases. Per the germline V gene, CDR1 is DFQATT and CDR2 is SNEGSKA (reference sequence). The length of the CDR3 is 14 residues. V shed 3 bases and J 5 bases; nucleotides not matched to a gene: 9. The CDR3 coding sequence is TGCAGTGCTAGTCTACTAGCGGATTCCCACGAGCAGTACTTC. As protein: CSASLLADSHEQYF.

The CDR3 DNA is TGCGCCAGCAGCCCCCCGTGGAGCGGGTCCTACGAGCAGTACTTC. Translating it yields CASSPPWSGSYEQYF. The rearrangement uses TRBV4-1 and TRBJ2-7; weak D call: TRBD2 (6 bases). Germline loops: CDR1 MGHRA, CDR2 YSYEKL. The V gene lost 4 bases and the J gene lost 1 base, with 14 bases spanning the gap. CDR3 length: 15 residues.

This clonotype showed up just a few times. The CDR3 reads CSVQAGGESPLHF. For the CDR3, the DNA is TGCAGCGTACAGGCCGGGGGCGAGTCACCCCTCCACTTT. The rearrangement joins TRBV29-1 to TRBJ1-6; tentatively, D is TRBD1 (6 bases). Germline V CDR1 and CDR2: SQVTM, ANQGSEA. Trimming pared 6 bases from V and 10 bases from J, leaving 16 bases between. The length of the CDR3 is 13 residues.

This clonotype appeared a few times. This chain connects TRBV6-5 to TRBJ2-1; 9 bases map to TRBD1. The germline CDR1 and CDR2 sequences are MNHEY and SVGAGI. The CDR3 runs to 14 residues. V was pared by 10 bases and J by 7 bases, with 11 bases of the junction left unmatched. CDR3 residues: CATRLGTGWNEQFF. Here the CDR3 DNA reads TGTGCCACCAGGCTAGGGACAGGGTGGAATGAGCAGTTCTTC.

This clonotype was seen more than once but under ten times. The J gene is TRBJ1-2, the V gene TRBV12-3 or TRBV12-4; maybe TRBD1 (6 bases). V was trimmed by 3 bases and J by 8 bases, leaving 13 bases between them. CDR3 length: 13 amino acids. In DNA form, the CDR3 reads TGTGCCAGCAGTTTTAATCGGGGGCGAGGCTACACCTTC. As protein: CASSFNRGRGYTF.

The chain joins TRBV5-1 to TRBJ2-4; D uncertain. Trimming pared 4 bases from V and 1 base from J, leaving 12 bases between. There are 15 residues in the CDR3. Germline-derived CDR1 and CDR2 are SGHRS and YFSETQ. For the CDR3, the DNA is TGCGCCAGCAGCATACCAACGGATGCCAAAAACATTCAGTACTTC. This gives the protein CASSIPTDAKNIQYF.